The entry below describes one T cell receptor beta chain. Next came a second PCR, run for about 7 to 12 cycles, which used a sample-barcoded 5' primer along with a J-beta primer mix. Tagging of each cDNA molecule was performed by a template-switch adaptor with 12 random nucleotides. TCRdb processed the 5' RACE reads anew with MiXCR; each CDR3 protein has one entry. The table shows about 940,000 distinct CDR3 sequences, with 48% occurring only once. The source of the sample is a study of blood T cells in healthy people across ages. Across the study: Template-switching capture recovered about one barcoded beta molecule per two T cells.

This sequence was found in a man aged 30 to 45 in good health. The material sequenced was blood.

Here the CDR3 DNA reads TGCGCCAGCAGCCAAGATGGAACGGGGGGGCACAATGAGCAGTACTTC. Translation: CASSQDGTGGHNEQYF. The chain uses TRBV4-3 and TRBJ2-1; 8 nucleotides match TRBD2. The J call may be faulty, since TRBJ2-7 better matches the DNA end. The CDR3 is 16 amino acids. Germline loops: CDR1 LGHNA, CDR2 YSLEER.